The 3 T cell receptor beta chains below were found in one sample sequenced in a study of vaccination and CD4 T cells after COVID-19. Treatment: roughly 11-day PBMC culture with coronavirus spike peptide pools or control peptides (ViraFEST assay). Their antigens remain unidentified. Sequenced with the Oncomine TCR Beta short-read assay was DNA taken from cultured CD4+ T cells. TCRdb independently ran MiXCR on the PCR reads; one entry per CDR3 protein. The sample holds about 4,400 distinct CDR3 sequences, roughly a fifth seen once. The sample comprised CD4+ T cells from blood, cultured in vitro. Receptor source: a human donor who had recovered from COVID-19.

Judged by abundance, this clonotype is medium-sized. The gene calls are TRBV15 and TRBJ1-2; D may be TRBD1 (5 bases). The CDR3 has 14 residues. CDR1 is LNHNV, CDR2 YYDKDF, per germline (reference sequence). Trimming left V 4 bases short and J 0 bases short, with 9 bases between. The CDR3 sequence: CATSKDIANYGYTF. CDR3 DNA sequence: TGTGCCACCAGCAAGGACATAGCTAACTATGGCTACACCTTC.

V and J are TRBV5-4 and TRBJ1-5, with 8 bases matching TRBD1. The CDR3 length is 16 residues. Unmatched junction bases numbered 8, after V lost 3 bases and J lost 3 bases. Germline V gene data show CDR1 as SGHNT and CDR2 as YYREEE (reference sequence). In DNA, the CDR3 is TGTGCCAGCAGCTGGGCGATGGACAGGGACAATCAGCCCCAGCATTTT. Translated: CASSWAMDRDNQPQHF.

The rearrangement links TRBV10-3 to TRBJ1-4; the match to TRBD1 covers 10 bases. The J segment lost 0 bases and the V segment lost 3 bases, leaving 10 bases of the junction unmatched. The CDR3 sequence is 19 residues long. Germline CDR1 reads ENHRY; CDR2 reads SYGVKD. CDR3 in amino acids: CAISELRTGGLSTNEKLFF. The CDR3 coding sequence is TGTGCCATCAGTGAACTACGGACAGGGGGATTATCAACTAATGAAAAACTGTTTTTT.